What follows is one T cell receptor beta chain and its context. No antigen is known for it. One base away there is no much larger clone; base qualities are not given. Germline trimming amounts to 10 bases on V and 4 bases on J, with 7 as the count of junction bases outside the gene matches. Inclusive of the bounding cysteine and phenylalanine, the CDR3 is 13 residues long. The DNA shown is the 39-base CDR3, in frame from base 1. According to the germline V gene, CDR1 reads ENHRY and CDR2 reads SYGVKD. The data were taken from a study of CD8 T cells in ankylosing spondylitis (TCRdb year 2017). Broadly, across the study: The study profiled T cell receptor beta repertoires in healthy donors and ankylosing spondylitis patients to find disease-linked TCR variants. Peripheral blood was sampled, and synovial fluid was additionally collected from ankylosing spondylitis patients. The full study cohort was made up of 25 ankylosing spondylitis patients and fewer than 120 healthy donors.

General findings and caveats noted by the study authors: The disease-linked clones showed a CD8+ phenotype and occurred at relatively low frequencies in peripheral blood. A TCR beta motif of roughly 8 highly homologous amino acid variants appeared characteristic of blood from ankylosing spondylitis patients. Some TCR beta motif variants had previously been reported in synovial fluid and blood of reactive arthritis patients, which suggested common disease-initiation mechanisms. Significant enrichment of the disease-linked clones was reported in matched synovial fluid samples from ankylosing spondylitis patients.

Sequencing took place on an Illumina HiSeq 2500. Quantitative 5'-RACE with molecular barcodes was used to prepare TCR beta libraries. The paper's data handling went like this. Disease-linked TCR variants were identified with a new computational method built on a probabilistic model of VDJ rearrangement. TCRdb's own reprocessing of the public reads used fastp at Q25 and MiXCR and kept productive beta chains. When rows share a CDR3 protein, they turn into one entry using the most common DNA and genes. The authors' filters were not applied to this entry. The sample table holds just over 300,000 distinct CDR3 sequences, of which around 21% were seen once. The top ten clonotypes cover under 4% of the sample.

Recombination joined TRBV10-3 with TRBJ2-7, and 10 junction bases match TRBD2. The clonotype was recovered from a female donor with ankylosing spondylitis or in good health (not recorded which). Sequencing was carried out using blood, either unsorted or a sorted T cell fraction (not recorded which). CDR3 sequence: CATTSGTVYEQYF. The DNA is TGTGCCACAACTAGCGGGACGGTTTACGAGCAGTACTTC.